A single sample gave rise to the 27 T cell receptor beta chains below, sequenced in a study of human T cells and chemical hapten exposure. Regarding time point: patch test 2, 6 weeks after DPC sensitization. The sample's treatment: therapeutic diphenylcyclopropenone sensitization with weekly scalp DPC. MiXCR, run by TCRdb on the RACE reads, gives a single entry per CDR3 protein. The sample includes 80,000 to 95,000 distinct CDR3 sequences, more than 9% of them seen just once. Sequences were derived from whole blood, sampled in connection with sensitization to the hapten diphenylcyclopropenone (DPC). The receptors shown here come from a man aged 18 to 30 with alopecia areata. Some clones in this sample may be carry-over from other donors' samples.

The chain employs TRBV4-1 and TRBJ2-3, with 9 bases lining up with TRBD2. Per germline, CDR1 MGHRA and CDR2 YSYEKL. The CDR3 runs 17 residues. Trimming removed 1 base from V and 0 bases from J; junction bases left unmatched: 5. The CDR3 sequence: CASSQGLAGLSTDTQYF. The CDR3 DNA is TGCGCCAGCAGCCAAGGGCTAGCGGGACTTAGCACAGATACGCAGTATTTT.

V and J are TRBV6-4 and TRBJ2-3, with TRBD2 matching over 8 bases. This CDR3 comprises 12 residues. Germline CDR1 MRHNA, CDR2 SNTAGT. With 8 bases clipped from V and 10 bases from J, the junction kept 8 bases outside the gene matches. The CDR3 DNA follows: TGTGCCAGCGGCGGGTCGGGAGGGCCGCAGTATTTT. Encoded protein: CASGGSGGPQYF.

Ten or more counts support this clonotype. The chain combines TRBV5-1 with TRBJ2-5, with TRBD1 identical over 8 bases. CDR3 length equals 16 residues. CDR1 and CDR2 (germline): SGHRS, YFSETQ. J lost 4 bases, V lost 5 bases, and 13 bases had no gene match. CDR3 sequence reads: CASRPTASGGGETQYF. The CDR3 region has the DNA TGCGCCAGCAGACCGACCGCGTCAGGGGGCGGAGAGACCCAGTACTTC. The whole variable domain, remainder taken from reference TRBV5-1 and TRBJ2-5, is KAGVTQTPRYLIKTRGQQVTLSCSPISGHRSVSWYQQTPGQGLQFLFEYFSETQRNKGNFPGRFSGRQFSNSRSEMNVSTLELGDSALYLCASRPTASGGGETQYFGPGTRLLVL.

The chain recombines TRBV5-1 with TRBJ2-7, with D perhaps matching TRBD2 (6 bases). The CDR3 spans 13 residues. Germline V gives CDR1 SGHRS, CDR2 YFSETQ. Trimming took off 0 bases at V and 5 bases at J, with 9 bases between the two ends. CDR3 sequence (DNA): TGCGCCAGCAGCTTGGCCTGGGGGGACGAGCAGTACGTC. Translating it yields CASSLAWGDEQYV.

This clonotype occurred a few times. The chain has TRBV6-6 and TRBJ1-1; D might be TRBD1 (6 bases). Germline V CDR1 and CDR2: MNHNY, SVGAGI (reference sequence). Trimming stripped 4 bases from V and 4 bases from J, with 10 bases between. The CDR3 totals 13 residues. This CDR3 reads CASSLRGGTEAFF. DNA for the CDR3: TGTGCCAGCAGTTTAAGGGGGGGCACTGAAGCTTTCTTT.

This clonotype was recorded many times. V and J are TRBV7-9 and TRBJ2-5; 7 positions match TRBD2. The CDR3 has 14 amino acids. Trimming took 5 bases from V and 0 from J; bases not matched to a gene: 3. CDR1 is SEHNR and CDR2 is FQNEAQ in the germline V gene (reference sequence). The CDR3 bases are TGTGCCAGCAGCCCCGGACTAGACCAAGAGACCCAGTACTTC. Translated: CASSPGLDQETQYF.

The table lists this clonotype with many counts. The V call is TRBV14, the J call TRBJ2-2; no clear D gene. The V end lost 0 bases, the J end lost 4 bases, and 6 bases lay between the germline ends. The CDR3 covers 14 residues. Germline CDR1 is SGHDN and CDR2 is FVKESK. The CDR3 DNA reads as TGTGCCAGCAGCCAAGAAGTCCGCACCGGGGAGCTGTTTTTT. The encoded protein is CASSQEVRTGELFF. The whole variable domain, filled in from reference TRBV14 and TRBJ2-2, reads EAGVTQFPSHSVIEKGQTVTLRCDPISGHDNLYWYRRVMGKEIKFLLHFVKESKQDESGMPNNRFLAERTGGTYSTLKVQPAELEDSGVYFCASSQEVRTGELFFGEGSRLTVL.

The chain recombines TRBV9 with TRBJ1-2, with D unresolved. From germline, CDR1 is SGDLS and CDR2 YYNGEE. The germline V and J ends were trimmed by 3 bases and 8 bases, with 17 bases remaining between them. The CDR3 covers 14 residues. CDR3 nucleotides: TGTGCCAGCAGCGCCCACCTTGCGCAGCCAGGCTACACCTTC. As protein: CASSAHLAQPGYTF.

This clonotype was seen ten or more times. This chain joins TRBV29-1 and TRBJ2-2, with 7 bases identical to TRBD1. V was pared by 7 bases and J by 4 bases, with 6 bases of the junction left unmatched. The germline CDR1 and CDR2 sequences are SQVTM and ANQGSEA. This CDR3 contains 13 residues. Here the CDR3 DNA reads TGCAGCGGATACAGGGGAAGCACCGGGGAGCTGTTTTTT. Its translation is CSGYRGSTGELFF.

This clonotype was observed a few times. J is TRBJ1-1 and V is TRBV5-6, with D uncertain. The germline V gene encodes CDR1 SGHDT and CDR2 YYEEEE. The ends were cut back, 5 bases at V and 9 bases at J, with 23 bases in the middle. CDR3 length equals 15 residues. CDR3 nucleotides: TGTGCCAGCAGTTACGGACGTTTTCAATCCCAAAAAGCTTTCTTT. This encodes CASSYGRFQSQKAFF.

This clonotype has just a few counts. The chain uses TRBV7-9 and TRBJ1-2, with TRBD1 matching over 7 bases. V lost 6 bases and J lost 4; bases outside the gene matches: 11. Germline lookup yields CDR1 SEHNR and CDR2 FQNEAQ (reference sequence). This CDR3 contains 15 residues. CDR3 residues: CASSLTLAGGYGYTF. CDR3 in DNA: TGTGCCAGCAGTTTAACCTTGGCAGGGGGCTATGGCTACACCTTC.

This clonotype came up a few times. V and J are TRBV7-6 and TRBJ1-4; no clear D. Trimming stripped 3 bases from V and 4 bases from J, with 9 bases between. CDR3 length: 14 residues. Germline V CDR1 and CDR2: SGHVS, FNYEAQ. CDR3 residues: CASSLSSHNEKLFF. The CDR3 DNA reads TGTGCCAGCAGCTTGTCTTCTCATAATGAAAAACTGTTTTTT.

The gene calls are TRBV5-1 and TRBJ2-2; D is uncertain. Germline V gene data show CDR1 as SGHRS and CDR2 as YFSETQ. The length of the CDR3 is 15 residues. V lost 5 bases, J lost 2 bases, and 13 bases lay in between. DNA for the CDR3: TGCGCCAGCAGAAAGGCCGCCGGAAACACCGGGGAGCTGTTTTTT. It encodes CASRKAAGNTGELFF.

About this clonotype: Possible read error: a much larger clone is one base away. The chain links TRBV5-5 to TRBJ2-1; no firm D call. Germline CDR1 and CDR2: SGHKS and YYEKEE (reference sequence). This CDR3 spans 17 amino acids. The CDR3 sequence: CASSLVPRVSSYNVQFF. The CDR3 nucleotides read TGTGCCAGCAGCTTGGTCCCCCGAGTCAGCTCCTACAATGTGCAGTTCTTC.

The chain has TRBV29-1 and TRBJ2-2; tentative D call: TRBD1 (6 bases). Germline-derived CDR1 and CDR2 are SQVTM and ANQGSEA. The CDR3 is 14 amino acids. V lost 6 bases and J lost 1, with 12 bases in between. CDR3 loop: CSVVKGGNTGELFF. CDR3 bases: TGCAGCGTGGTGAAAGGGGGGAACACCGGGGAGCTGTTTTTT.

This clonotype was seen repeatedly, ten times or more. This chain links TRBV7-9 with TRBJ2-5, with 9 bases matching TRBD1. Unmatched junction bases numbered 10, after V lost 4 bases and J lost 4 bases. Germline CDR1 reads SEHNR; CDR2 reads FQNEAQ (reference sequence). The CDR3 covers 16 residues. CDR3 sequence: CASSSAMTGGGETQYF. CDR3 nucleotide sequence: TGTGCCAGCAGCTCGGCCATGACAGGGGGAGGAGAGACCCAGTACTTC.

In its sample, this clonotype was seen many times. The chain has TRBV20-1 and TRBJ1-1, with 9 bases fitting TRBD1. Germline CDR1 and CDR2: DFQATT and SNEGSKA (reference sequence). V trimming: 5 bases; J trimming: 3 bases; junction bases outside the gene matches: 10. The CDR3 has 15 residues. CDR3 bases: TGCAGTGCTCCCCGACCCGACAGGGGGTACACTGAAGCTTTCTTT. Protein product: CSAPRPDRGYTEAFF.

This clonotype showed up many times. The chain employs TRBV28 and TRBJ2-5, with a possible D match to TRBD1 (6 bases). CDR3 size: 15 residues. The germline V gene has CDR1 MDHEN and CDR2 SYDVKM. The V and J ends lost 4 bases and 1 base respectively, with 13 bases between them. Written as DNA, the CDR3 is TGTGCCAGCAGTTCAGGACAGCTTTCCCAAGAGACCCAGTACTTC. Its translation: CASSSGQLSQETQYF.

This clonotype came up a few times. The chain combines TRBV6-5 with TRBJ2-3; tentatively, D is TRBD1 (5 bases). V was shortened by 0 bases and J by 2 bases, with 9 bases between the two germline ends. In germline, CDR1 is MNHEY, CDR2 SVGAGI. This CDR3 has 15 amino acids. CDR3 bases: TGTGCCAGCAGTTACTCGGACACCGCCACAGATACGCAGTATTTT. It encodes CASSYSDTATDTQYF.

This clonotype showed up many times. The chain joins TRBV20-1 to TRBJ1-3, with D unclear. Trimming took off 2 bases at V and 4 bases at J, with 9 bases between the two ends. Looked up from germline, CDR1 is DFQATT and CDR2 is SNEGSKA (reference sequence). CDR3 size: 13 residues. The CDR3 DNA sequence: TGCAGTGCTAGACCTAGATGGGGAAACACCATATATTTT. Translated: CSARPRWGNTIYF.

This chain links TRBV11-3 with TRBJ2-3, with D perhaps TRBD1 (5 bases). The CDR3 is made up of 14 amino acids. CDR1 is SGHNT and CDR2 is YENEEA in the germline V gene. Trimming removed 3 bases from V and 8 bases from J, with 15 bases in between. CDR3 protein: CASSFDRSTVTQYF. CDR3 in DNA: TGTGCCAGCAGCTTCGACAGATCCACCGTTACGCAGTATTTT.

This clonotype was seen at least ten times. The rearrangement joins TRBV9 to TRBJ2-6; D gene unclear. This CDR3 has 17 amino acids. The germline CDR1 and CDR2 sequences are SGDLS and YYNGEE. Trimming stripped 4 bases from V and 0 bases from J, with 14 bases between. For the CDR3, the DNA is TGTGCCAGCAGCCCCGGTGGACGGGCCTCTGGGGCCAACGTCCTGACTTTC. This codes for CASSPGGRASGANVLTF.

This CDR3 reads CASSSQTDNYGYTF. CDR3 nucleotides: TGTGCCAGCAGCTCCCAGACAGATAACTATGGCTACACCTTC. The V gene is TRBV7-2, the J gene TRBJ1-2; tentatively, D is TRBD1 (5 bases). CDR1 SGHTA and CDR2 FQGNSA come from the germline V gene. The CDR3 consists of 14 residues. The V end was cut by 4 bases, the J end by 1 base, with 10 bases between.

This clonotype has only a few counts. This chain links TRBV6-2 or TRBV6-3 with TRBJ2-7; weak D call: TRBD1 (8 bases). Germline values: CDR1 MNHEY, CDR2 SVGEGT. The CDR3 contains 14 residues. V shed 7 bases and J shed 4 bases, with 17 bases lying between them. CDR3 nucleotides: TGTGCCAGCAAAACCCGGGGGGACAGGTACGAGCAGTACTTC. Protein: CASKTRGDRYEQYF.

This clonotype showed up just a few times. V gene TRBV7-9 combines with J gene TRBJ1-6; TRBD1 is a possible D gene (6 bases). V was trimmed by 5 bases and J by 6 bases, leaving 14 bases between them. In germline, CDR1 is SEHNR, CDR2 FQNEAQ (reference sequence). The CDR3 extends over 15 amino acids. In DNA, the CDR3 is TGTGCCAGCAGCATGGACAGTCCTTCTAATTCACCCCTCCACTTT. It encodes CASSMDSPSNSPLHF.

This clonotype was seen a handful of times. V gene TRBV19 combines with J gene TRBJ2-1; 8 bases map to TRBD1. Germline-derived CDR1 and CDR2 are LNHDA and SQIVND (reference sequence). V shed 4 bases and J 7 bases; nucleotides not matched to a gene: 12. The CDR3 consists of 16 residues. The CDR3 DNA sequence: TGTGCCAGTAGTACTGACCCCAGGGGGCTTAGGAATGAGCAGTTCTTC. Translating gives CASSTDPRGLRNEQFF.

The rearrangement links TRBV19 to TRBJ1-1, with 7 bases matching TRBD1. Trimming at V came to 9 bases and at J to 4 bases, leaving 11 bases not matched to a gene. The CDR3 length is 14 residues. Germline-derived CDR1 and CDR2 are LNHDA and SQIVND (reference sequence). The CDR3 is CARRTGPGGTEAFF. The CDR3 DNA follows: TGTGCCAGAAGGACAGGACCTGGGGGCACTGAAGCTTTCTTT.